Listed below are T cell receptor beta chains from one sample, sequenced in a study of blood T cells in healthy people across ages. TCRdb reprocessed the 5' RACE reads with MiXCR, giving one entry per CDR3 protein. The table records approximately 900,000 distinct CDR3 sequences, around 49% of them present only once. What was sequenced was blood. These receptors all stem from a man aged 25-45 years in good health. Both conserved end residues are part of each CDR3. A D gene is named only where the DNA matches it firmly. Clone size is shown for a subset of rows, as once, few, many or a class of expanded clone.

d_gene	v_gene	abundance	j_gene	CDR3nt	CDR3aa
-	TRBV15	-	TRBJ2-3	TGTGCCACCAGCGCCCGGGGTTCGTCCACAGATACGCAGTATTTT	CATSARGSSTDTQYF
-	TRBV12-3/TRBV12-4	many	TRBJ1-2	TGTGCCAGCAGCCGATCCGGGGGAAGAGGCTACACCTTC	CASSRSGGRGYTF
-	TRBV13	-	TRBJ1-2	TGTGCCAGCAGAACAGCGCTCAGGGAAAGGGCTAACTATGGCTACACCTTC	CASRTALRERANYGYTF
-	TRBV20-1	-	TRBJ2-7	TGCAGTACCTTCGGGCCCGGGACGGACTCCTACGAGCAGTACTTC	CSTFGPGTDSYEQYF
-	TRBV11-1	few	TRBJ2-7	TGTGCCAGCAGCTTAGGCGCCTTTTCCTACGAGCAGTACTTC	CASSLGAFSYEQYF
-	TRBV7-2	-	TRBJ1-2	TGTGCCAGCAGCCCGGAGGGGGAAACGGGCGGCTACACCTTC	CASSPEGETGGYTF
TRBD2	TRBV20-1	few	TRBJ2-5	TGCAGTGCTACCTTAGCGGGGTCAGAGACCCAGTACTTC	CSATLAGSETQYF
-	TRBV6-5	few	TRBJ2-7	TGTGCCAGCAGTTACTCGATTAGCATGTACGAGCAGTACTTC	CASSYSISMYEQYF
-	TRBV29-1	-	TRBJ2-1	TGCAGCGTTGAGAGGGGTGTGGGTGAGCAGTTCTTC	CSVERGVGEQFF
TRBD2	TRBV6-5	-	TRBJ2-3	TGTGCCAGCTCCTTTTGGCGGGGGACAGATACGCAGTATTTT	CASSFWRGTDTQYF
-	TRBV28	many	TRBJ1-2	TGTGCCAGCAAGATCCAGGGGTATGGTGGCTACACCTTC	CASKIQGYGGYTF
TRBD1	TRBV2	few	TRBJ1-5	TGTGCCACTGGACAGGGAGGTTTGGGCAATCAGCCCCAGCATTTT	CATGQGGLGNQPQHF
-	TRBV7-6	-	TRBJ2-2	TGTGCCAGCAGCCCACGTGAGGGGACCGGGGAGCTGTTTTTT	CASSPREGTGELFF
-	TRBV21-1	few	TRBJ2-4	TGTGCCAGCAGCAAAGAGGCGGGGGCCAAAAACATTCAGTACTTC	CASSKEAGAKNIQYF
-	TRBV7-2	few	TRBJ2-7	TGTGCCAGCAGCCAGACCACAGGCGCCAGAGAGCAGTACTTC	CASSQTTGAREQYF
-	TRBV10-3	-	TRBJ2-1	TGTGCCATCAGTGATTCCAGGGGCTATGAGCAGTTCTTC	CAISDSRGYEQFF
-	TRBV29-1	few	TRBJ1-1	TGCAGCGTTGATCAGGAATCCACGGTCGCTTTCTTT	CSVDQESTVAFF
-	TRBV30	-	TRBJ2-5	TGTGCCTGGAGTTGGACCGACCAAGAGACCCAGTACTTC	CAWSWTDQETQYF
TRBD1	TRBV20-1	-	TRBJ1-1	TGCAGTGCAGAGACAGGGGGAGTAATGAACACTGAAGCTTTCTTT	CSAETGGVMNTEAFF
TRBD1	TRBV12-3/TRBV12-4	-	TRBJ2-1	TGTGCCAGCAGGAGACAGGGGGACGGTAGCAATGAGCAGTTCTTC	CASRRQGDGSNEQFF
TRBD1	TRBV7-2	-	TRBJ2-7	TGTGCCAGCAGCTTCTCACAGGGGCCCTTCTACGAGCAGTACTTC	CASSFSQGPFYEQYF
-	TRBV6-5	-	TRBJ1-2	TGTACCAGCAGTCCCCCAGTGGGTGCTGGCTACACCTTC	CTSSPPVGAGYTF